What follows are 21 T cell receptor beta chains derived from one specimen sequenced in a study of post-analysis software for immune sequencing data. Every TCR beta cDNA library bore unique molecular identifiers. TCRdb passed the PCR reads through MiXCR, listing each CDR3 protein once. Altogether 350,000 to 500,000 distinct CDR3 sequences are present, 30% to 45% being singletons, with the ten largest covering roughly 8.2%. Their cognate antigens are unknown. Study findings and constraints: Included in a set of a few TRBV segments more frequent in patients than controls were TRBV5-6, TRBV5-1 and TRBV20-1.

The sequenced sample was blood. All receptors derive from a girl aged 2-9 years with multiple sclerosis.

V usage is TRBV13 and J usage is TRBJ1-1; TRBD1 matches 8 bases. Germline CDR1 reads PRHDT; CDR2 reads FYEKMQ (reference sequence). The V gene end was trimmed by 0 bases and the J gene end by 0 bases; junction bases not matched to a gene: 15. The CDR3 is 20 amino acids. CDR3 in amino acids: CASSLGRRGLTGAMNTEAFF. The CDR3 nucleotides are TGTGCCAGCAGCTTAGGCCGGCGGGGTTTGACAGGGGCCATGAACACTGAAGCTTTCTTT.

In its sample, this clonotype was seen a few times. This chain connects TRBV29-1 to TRBJ1-1; D call uncertain. The germline gives CDR1 SQVTM, CDR2 ANQGSEA. The V gene lost 6 bases and the J gene lost 8 bases, with 13 bases spanning the gap. This CDR3 has 11 amino acids. The CDR3 coding sequence is TGCAGCGTCAGTGATGGGGTAGAAGCTTTCTTT. Its protein is CSVSDGVEAFF. The whole variable domain, filled in from reference TRBV29-1 and TRBJ1-1, reads SAVISQKPSRDICQRGTSLTIQCQVDSQVTMMFWYRQQPGQSLTLIATANQGSEATYESGFVIDKFPISRPNLTFSTLTVSNMSPEDSSIYLCSVSDGVEAFFGQGTRLTVV.

A few counts support this clonotype. The rearrangement uses TRBV11-2 and TRBJ2-5; D might be TRBD2 (5 bases). V gave up 8 bases and J gave up 2 bases, with 15 bases separating them. This CDR3 contains 14 residues. CDR1 and CDR2 (germline): SGHAT, FQNNGV. DNA for the CDR3: TGTGCCAGCTACCATGACGGGGATCAAGAGACCCAGTACTTC. This encodes CASYHDGDQETQYF.

Only one count was recorded for this clonotype. The chain combines TRBV13 with TRBJ2-7; no clear D. Germline CDR1 is PRHDT and CDR2 is FYEKMQ (reference sequence). Trimming removed 5 bases at V and 4 bases at J, with 12 bases between. CDR3 length equals 13 residues. The CDR3 sequence: CASSPGPKYEQYF. CDR3 coding DNA: TGTGCCAGCAGCCCGGGCCCCAAATACGAGCAGTACTTC. Looking up the rest from reference TRBV13 and TRBJ2-7 gives the full variable domain: AAGVIQSPRHLIKEKRETATLKCYPIPRHDTVYWYQQGPGQDPQFLISFYEKMQSDKGSIPDRFSAQQFSDYHSELNMSSLELGDSALYFCASSPGPKYEQYFGPGTRLTVT.

This clonotype has more than one count but fewer than ten. The CDR3 DNA is TGTGCCAGCAGTCCAGGGGCAGGGCTCTACGAGCAGTACTTC. Its translation is CASSPGAGLYEQYF. This chain connects TRBV12-3 or TRBV12-4 to TRBJ2-7, with D maybe TRBD1 (6 bases). This CDR3 has 14 residues. Trimming removed 5 bases at V and 3 bases at J, with 14 bases between.

The chain couples TRBV4-3 to TRBJ2-1; D is uncertain. Germline V gene lookup returns CDR1 LGHNA and CDR2 YSLEER. Trimming stripped 4 bases from V and 4 bases from J, with 11 bases between. This CDR3 spans 14 amino acids. CDR3 region: CASSLVGIYNEQFF. The CDR3 nucleotides read TGCGCCAGCAGCCTCGTGGGGATTTACAATGAGCAGTTCTTC.

The gene calls are TRBV4-1 and TRBJ2-2, with 8 bases lining up with TRBD1. Trimming at V came to 0 bases and at J to 13 bases, leaving 16 bases not matched to a gene. The V gene's germline CDR1 is MGHRA and CDR2 YSYEKL. This CDR3 has 17 residues. The CDR3 spells CASSQDLNRGYAEGLFF. Written as DNA, the CDR3 is TGCGCCAGCAGCCAAGATTTAAACAGGGGGTACGCCGAAGGGCTGTTTTTT.

This clonotype has more than one count but fewer than ten. V and J are TRBV20-1 and TRBJ1-6; D is unclear. This CDR3 has 13 residues. Trimming left V 4 bases short and J 10 bases short, with 14 bases between. Germline loops: CDR1 DFQATT, CDR2 SNEGSKA (reference sequence). The CDR3 DNA follows: TGCAGTGCTAAGACGGACCCGGGGTCACCCCTCCACTTT. Translation gives CSAKTDPGSPLHF.

The chain joins TRBV25-1 to TRBJ1-1; no reliable D call. Germline V gene sequence: CDR1 MGHDK, CDR2 SYGVNS. The CDR3 has 17 amino acids. V lost 4 bases, J lost 3 bases, and 21 bases lay in between. The CDR3 loop reads CASSANRLKTGYTEAFF. In DNA form, the CDR3 reads TGTGCCAGCAGTGCTAACCGGCTCAAGACGGGATACACTGAAGCTTTCTTT.

This clonotype came up a few times. The rearrangement links TRBV4-2 to TRBJ2-1; D is undetermined. Germline assignment: CDR1 LGHNA and CDR2 YNFKEQ. CDR3 size: 14 residues. V shed 0 bases and J shed 4 bases, with 7 bases lying between them. The CDR3 loop reads CASSQETGYNEQFF. The DNA for the CDR3 is TGTGCCAGCAGCCAAGAGACTGGGTACAATGAGCAGTTCTTC.

The rearrangement uses TRBV7-9 and TRBJ2-6, with D perhaps TRBD1 (6 bases). CDR3 length: 18 amino acids. Germline V gene data show CDR1 as SEHNR and CDR2 as FQNEAQ (reference sequence). The V end was cut by 4 bases, the J end by 0 bases, with 16 bases between. CDR3 residues: CASSSGQLQLSGANVLTF. CDR3 in DNA: TGTGCCAGCAGCTCCGGACAGCTCCAGCTCTCTGGGGCCAACGTCCTGACTTTC. Variable domain in full (rest from reference TRBV7-9 and TRBJ2-6): DTGVSQNPRHKITKRGQNVTFRCDPISEHNRLYWYRQTLGQGPEFLTYFQNEAQLEKSRLLSDRFSAERPKGSFSTLEIQRTEQGDSAMYLCASSSGQLQLSGANVLTFGAGSRLTVL.

The gene calls are TRBV29-1 and TRBJ2-7, with a tentative D call TRBD1 (6 bases). Germline V gene sequence: CDR1 SQVTM, CDR2 ANQGSEA. The ends were cut back, 6 bases at V and 6 bases at J, with 21 bases in the middle. This CDR3 has 14 residues. The DNA for the CDR3 is TGCAGCGTCCTAAAACAGGGTTCGTTCTTCGAGCAGTACTTC. Residues: CSVLKQGSFFEQYF.

Only a few counts were recorded for this clonotype. This chain links TRBV20-1 with TRBJ2-7, with D tentatively TRBD1 or TRBD2 (7 bases each). Germline CDR1 reads DFQATT; CDR2 reads SNEGSKA (reference sequence). V lost 1 base, J lost 5 bases, and 15 bases lay in between. The CDR3 runs to 14 residues. CDR3 DNA: TGCAGTGCTAGAGTGGGAGGGGGCGAAGACGAGCAGTACTTC. Protein sequence: CSARVGGGEDEQYF.

There are a few counts of this clonotype. The V and J genes are TRBV7-2 and TRBJ1-2, with 9 bases aligning to TRBD1. J gave up 8 bases and V 4 bases, and 8 bases lay outside the gene matches. This CDR3 has 14 residues. Germline V gene sequence: CDR1 SGHTA, CDR2 FQGNSA. This CDR3 reads CASSSDRGVNGYTF. CDR3 bases: TGTGCCAGCAGCTCGGACAGGGGAGTCAACGGCTACACCTTC.

This clonotype was observed a handful of times. V and J are TRBV5-1 and TRBJ2-5, with D perhaps matching TRBD2 (5 bases). This CDR3 is built from 13 residues. Trimming removed 4 bases from V and 5 bases from J, with 12 bases in between. Germline V lookup: CDR1 SGHRS, CDR2 YFSETQ. CDR3 coding DNA: TGCGCCAGCAGCGTTAGCCCGGGGGAGACCCAGTACTTC. As protein: CASSVSPGETQYF. The whole variable domain, remainder taken from reference TRBV5-1 and TRBJ2-5, is KAGVTQTPRYLIKTRGQQVTLSCSPISGHRSVSWYQQTPGQGLQFLFEYFSETQRNKGNFPGRFSGRQFSNSRSEMNVSTLELGDSALYLCASSVSPGETQYFGPGTRLLVL.

A few counts support this clonotype. This chain joins TRBV7-9 and TRBJ2-1; 9 nucleotides match TRBD1. V lost 7 bases to trimming and J lost 3 bases; unmatched junction nucleotides: 7. Germline CDR1 reads SEHNR; CDR2 reads FQNEAQ (reference sequence). The CDR3 sequence is 15 residues long. The CDR3 region is CASIQGDRDYNEQFF. Here the CDR3 DNA reads TGTGCCAGCATCCAAGGGGACAGGGACTACAATGAGCAGTTCTTC.

This clonotype was counted once. At one boundary the junction diverges from the germline segment, which might be a read error. The chain has TRBV20-1 and TRBJ1-6, with D tentatively TRBD1 (5 bases). Germline V gives CDR1 DFQATT, CDR2 SNEGSKA (reference sequence). This CDR3 comprises 15 residues. In DNA form, the CDR3 reads TGCAGTGCTAGAACGCGGACGGGGCGAGATTCACCCCCCCACTTT. As protein: CSARTRTGRDSPPHF.

In this sample, this clonotype turned up a few times. The chain couples TRBV20-1 to TRBJ2-3; possible D gene TRBD2, 7 bases. Between the trimmed V and J ends, which lost 6 bases and 2 bases, there was a span of 21 bases. The length of the CDR3 is 16 residues. CDR1 and CDR2 from the germline V gene are DFQATT and SNEGSKA (reference sequence). In DNA, the CDR3 is TGCAGTGCAAGTCCCAGAGGGGGGGGATACACAGATACGCAGTATTTT. Translating gives CSASPRGGGYTDTQYF.

The V and J genes are TRBV10-3 and TRBJ2-5; TRBD2 matches 13 bases. The CDR3 is 15 amino acids. Germline CDR1 is ENHRY and CDR2 is SYGVKD. Losses at the gene ends were 5 bases for V and 4 bases for J; bases not matched to a gene: 4. CDR3 sequence: CAISLGLAGVETQYF. The CDR3 bases are TGTGCCATCAGTCTCGGACTAGCGGGAGTAGAGACCCAGTACTTC.

The rearrangement links TRBV5-1 to TRBJ2-3, with D hard to call. This CDR3 comprises 14 residues. Germline values: CDR1 SGHRS, CDR2 YFSETQ. The V end was cut by 0 bases, the J end by 2 bases, with 7 bases between. CDR3 protein: CASSLGRATDTQYF. As DNA, the CDR3 is TGCGCCAGCAGCTTGGGTAGAGCCACAGATACGCAGTATTTT. Full variable domain (rest looked up from reference TRBV5-1 and TRBJ2-3): KAGVTQTPRYLIKTRGQQVTLSCSPISGHRSVSWYQQTPGQGLQFLFEYFSETQRNKGNFPGRFSGRQFSNSRSEMNVSTLELGDSALYLCASSLGRATDTQYFGPGTRLTVL.

This clonotype has a handful of counts. The genes are TRBV4-3 and TRBJ2-1; the match to TRBD1 covers 10 bases. This CDR3 has 14 amino acids. Losses at the gene ends were 0 bases for V and 7 bases for J; bases not matched to a gene: 0. Germline CDR1 reads LGHNA; CDR2 reads YSLEER. The CDR3 nucleotides are TGCGCCAGCAGCCAAGAGGGACAGGGGAATGAGCAGTTCTTC. Translated, it gives CASSQEGQGNEQFF.